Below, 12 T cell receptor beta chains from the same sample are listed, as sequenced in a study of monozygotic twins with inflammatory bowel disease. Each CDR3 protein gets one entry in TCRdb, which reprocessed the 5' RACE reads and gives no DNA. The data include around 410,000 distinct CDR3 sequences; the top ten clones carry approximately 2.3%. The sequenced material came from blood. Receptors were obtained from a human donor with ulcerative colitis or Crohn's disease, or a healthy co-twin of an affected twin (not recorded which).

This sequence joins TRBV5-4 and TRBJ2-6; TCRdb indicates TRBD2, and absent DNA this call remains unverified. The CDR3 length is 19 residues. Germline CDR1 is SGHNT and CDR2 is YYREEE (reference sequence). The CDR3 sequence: CASSLEVWASGIGANVLTF.

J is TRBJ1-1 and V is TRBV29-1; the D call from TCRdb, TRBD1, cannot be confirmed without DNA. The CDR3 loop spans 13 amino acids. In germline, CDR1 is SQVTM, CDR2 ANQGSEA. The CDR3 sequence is CSVGGQGHSEAFF.

The CDR3 loop is CASSLGQGAYYGYTF. The chain carries TRBV12-3 or TRBV12-4 and TRBJ1-2; TCRdb returns TRBD1, unconfirmable since there is no DNA. The CDR3 is 15 amino acids.

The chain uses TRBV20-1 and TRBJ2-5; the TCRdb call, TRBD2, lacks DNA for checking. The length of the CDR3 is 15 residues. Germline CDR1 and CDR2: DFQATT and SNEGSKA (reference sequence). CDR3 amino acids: CSATGLAGVQETQYF.

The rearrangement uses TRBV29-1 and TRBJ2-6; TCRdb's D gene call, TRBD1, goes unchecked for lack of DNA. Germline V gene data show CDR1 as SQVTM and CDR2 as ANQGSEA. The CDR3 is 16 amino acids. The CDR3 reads CSVGDRGRLGANVLTF.

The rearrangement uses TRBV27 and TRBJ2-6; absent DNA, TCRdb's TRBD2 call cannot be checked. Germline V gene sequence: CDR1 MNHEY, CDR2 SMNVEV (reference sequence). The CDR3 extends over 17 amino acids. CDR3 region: CASRGLAGGTGANVLTF.

The chain's CDR3 is CASSRFLSGNGDIQYF. V gene TRBV18 combines with J gene TRBJ2-4; TCRdb lists TRBD1, though no DNA is available to test this call. Germline V gene sequence: CDR1 KGHSH, CDR2 LQKENI. This CDR3 is 16 amino acids long.

The CDR3 here is CASSQGTGARGAFF. V gene TRBV3-1 combines with J gene TRBJ1-1; lacking DNA, the TRBD1 call made by TCRdb goes unchecked. The CDR3 sequence is 14 residues long. CDR1 is LGHDT and CDR2 is YNNKEL in the germline V gene (reference sequence). Variable domain in full (rest from reference TRBV3-1 and TRBJ1-1): DTAVSQTPKYLVTQMGNDKSIKCEQNLGHDTMYWYKQDSKKFLKIMFSYNNKELIINETVPNRFSPKSPDKAHLNLHINSLELGDSAVYFCASSQGTGARGAFFGQGTRLTVV.

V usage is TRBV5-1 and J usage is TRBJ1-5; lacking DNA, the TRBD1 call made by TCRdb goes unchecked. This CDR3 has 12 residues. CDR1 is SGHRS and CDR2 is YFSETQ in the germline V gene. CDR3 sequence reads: CASSRDGQPQHF.

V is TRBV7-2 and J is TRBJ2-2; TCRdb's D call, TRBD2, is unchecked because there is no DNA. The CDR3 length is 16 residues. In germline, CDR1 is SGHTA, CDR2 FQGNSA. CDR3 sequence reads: CASSLKASGRAGELFF.

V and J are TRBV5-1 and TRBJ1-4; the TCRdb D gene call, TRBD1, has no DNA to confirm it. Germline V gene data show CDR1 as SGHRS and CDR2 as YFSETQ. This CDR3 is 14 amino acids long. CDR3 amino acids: CASSSTGNNEKLFF. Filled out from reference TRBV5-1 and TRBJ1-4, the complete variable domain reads KAGVTQTPRYLIKTRGQQVTLSCSPISGHRSVSWYQQTPGQGLQFLFEYFSETQRNKGNFPGRFSGRQFSNSRSEMNVSTLELGDSALYLCASSSTGNNEKLFFGSGTQLSVL.

CDR3 loop: CASSQKYLAGVSDTQYF. The V call is TRBV3-1, the J call TRBJ2-3; TCRdb calls TRBD2, which cannot be checked without DNA. Germline lookup yields CDR1 LGHDT and CDR2 YNNKEL (reference sequence). The CDR3 totals 17 residues.